This TCR beta chain was captured by sequencing in a study of OX40 agonist ivuxolimab in advanced cancers. Study information: Age averaged approximately 60 years (range 23 to 79), and less than 85% were male.

Germline V gene lookup returns CDR1 SNHLY and CDR2 FYNNEI. J was trimmed by 1 base and V by 3 bases; bases with no gene match: 2. This CDR3 contains 14 residues. If patients had autoimmune disease history or systemic immunosuppression, they were excluded. The repertoire was sequenced with immunoSEQ multiplex PCR; TCRdb's copy has only in-frame clones and lacks some. The sample lists about 86,000 clones, about 90% seen once, with roughly 9.4% in the top ten. The rearrangement uses TRBV2 and TRBJ2-5, with 7 bases matching TRBD1. The sequence was obtained from an adult with an advanced solid tumor such as melanoma, head and neck, liver or kidney cancer. The input for sequencing was CD4+ or CD8+ T cells sorted from blood, taken in a trial of the OX40 agonist ivuxolimab. CDR3 sequence: CASSEAGGQETQYF. The CDR3 DNA reads as TGTGCCAGCAGTGAGGCAGGGGGCCAAGAGACCCAGTACTTC.